These 21 T cell receptor beta chains were all obtained from the same sample, sequenced in a study of T cell responses to AZD1222 COVID-19 vaccine. Profiling relied on immunoSEQ multiplex PCR, and the TCRdb table lists in-frame clones only, not all of them. The sample consists of 75,000 to 100,000 clones, about 88% of them appearing once. This specimen consisted of peripheral blood, obtained on day 0 of AZD1222 vaccination. The receptors were sampled from an adult in good health.

V gene TRBV24-1 combines with J gene TRBJ1-2; D is undetermined. The CDR3 sequence is 13 residues long. Germline loops: CDR1 KGHDR, CDR2 SFDVKD. V was cut by 5 bases and J by 7 bases, with 13 bases left in between. Written as DNA, the CDR3 is TGTGCCACCAGTGGGTGGGCCTCGAGTGGCTACACCTTC. Translated, it gives CATSGWASSGYTF.

This clone was seen more than once but under ten times. V is TRBV4-3 and J is TRBJ1-4; D is undetermined. This CDR3 region has 15 residues. V lost 1 base to trimming and J lost 8 bases, with 14 bases between them. Germline V gene lookup returns CDR1 LGHNA and CDR2 YSLEER. The CDR3: CASSQVDGLTEKLFF. The CDR3 DNA reads as TGCGCCAGCAGCCAAGTGGACGGTTTGACGGAAAAACTGTTTTTT.

The chain has TRBV2 and TRBJ2-7; 9 bases align to TRBD1. Germline V gene sequence: CDR1 SNHLY, CDR2 FYNNEI. Trimming at V came to 7 bases and at J to 0 bases, leaving 1 base not matched to a gene. The CDR3 loop spans 13 amino acids. CDR3 coding DNA: TGTGCCAGCAAGGGACAGGGCTCCTACGAGCAGTACTTC. This encodes CASKGQGSYEQYF.

In this sample, this clone turned up once. This chain connects TRBV19 to TRBJ1-1; possibly TRBD1 for D (6 bases). V lost 6 bases and J lost 6, with 14 bases in between. From germline, CDR1 is LNHDA and CDR2 SQIVND (reference sequence). The CDR3 is 13 residues long. CDR3 region: CASREGGRSEAFF. Written as DNA, the CDR3 is TGTGCCAGTAGGGAGGGGGGGAGATCTGAAGCTTTCTTT.

The chain has TRBV11-2 and TRBJ1-1; maybe TRBD1 (6 bases). From germline, CDR1 is SGHAT and CDR2 FQNNGV. The CDR3 runs to 15 residues. V was pared by 1 base and J by 3 bases, with 12 bases between. CDR3 protein: CASSLVGGGHTEAFF. CDR3 sequence (DNA): TGTGCCAGCAGCTTAGTAGGGGGGGGTCACACTGAAGCTTTCTTT.

V is TRBV12-3 or TRBV12-4 and J is TRBJ1-1, with D unresolved. Trimming pared 5 bases from V and 8 bases from J, leaving 15 bases between. The CDR3 runs 13 residues. DNA of the CDR3: TGTGCCAGCAGTGCCCTGGAGGGCCTCGAAGCTTTCTTT. This gives the protein CASSALEGLEAFF.

This clone was picked up a small number of times. This chain uses TRBV10-2 with TRBJ2-7; tentative D call: TRBD2 (5 bases). V lost 6 bases and J 6 bases, leaving 15 bases between the germline ends. CDR1 and CDR2 (germline): WSHSY, SAAADI. There are 13 residues in the CDR3. The CDR3 spells CASSRGLRGEQYF. As DNA, the CDR3 is TGCGCCAGCAGCCGGGGATTGAGAGGCGAGCAGTACTTC.

V is TRBV6-5 and J is TRBJ1-3; maybe TRBD1 (5 bases). The CDR3 contains 15 residues. V lost 7 bases to trimming and J lost 8 bases, with 21 bases between them. Germline V gives CDR1 MNHEY, CDR2 SVGAGI. CDR3 nucleotide sequence: TGTGCCAGCATGAGGTCCGGGACGCTGAAGGACACCATATATTTT. Translating it yields CASMRSGTLKDTIYF.

CDR3 in amino acids: CASSQLAGVGMDTQYF. The CDR3 bases are TGTGCCAGCAGCCAACTAGCGGGGGTAGGCATGGATACGCAGTATTTT. This rearrangement joins TRBV3-1 (or the pseudogene TRBV3-2) to TRBJ2-3; 10 positions match TRBD2. In germline, CDR1 is LGHDT, CDR2 YNNKEL (reference sequence). V was clipped by 2 bases and J by 6 bases; unmatched bases: 8. The CDR3 is made up of 16 amino acids.

The chain couples TRBV10-3 to TRBJ2-2; D might be TRBD1 (6 bases). Trimming pared 6 bases from V and 3 bases from J, leaving 17 bases between. Germline values: CDR1 ENHRY, CDR2 SYGVKD. CDR3 length: 16 amino acids. The CDR3 DNA is TGTGCCATCAGACGGGACATCACTTCGGACACCGGGGAGCTGTTTTTT. Translation gives CAIRRDITSDTGELFF.

The rearrangement joins TRBV3-1 (or the pseudogene TRBV3-2) to TRBJ2-2; a weak D match, TRBD1 (7 bases). CDR3 length: 16 residues. Germline lookup yields CDR1 LGHDT and CDR2 YNNKEL (reference sequence). Deletions cut 8 bases from V and 1 base from J, with 17 bases between. The CDR3 protein is CASHSGGPMNTGELFF. In DNA form, the CDR3 reads TGTGCCAGCCATTCAGGGGGGCCGATGAACACCGGGGAGCTGTTTTTT.

The J gene is TRBJ2-7, the V gene TRBV6-2 or TRBV6-3, with D uncertain. With 6 bases removed from V and 5 bases from J, the gap between germline ends came to 26 bases. Germline CDR1 and CDR2: MNHEY and SVGEGT. This CDR3 is 17 amino acids long. The DNA for the CDR3 is TGTGCCAGCAGCCTACCTTCGATGGGCTTTGCTCACCACGAGCAGTACTTC. Its translation is CASSLPSMGFAHHEQYF.

The chain recombines TRBV29-1 with TRBJ1-1; D not certain. With 8 bases removed from V and 1 base from J, the gap between germline ends came to 11 bases. The CDR3 is made up of 12 amino acids. Germline V lookup: CDR1 SQVTM, CDR2 ANQGSEA. Here the CDR3 DNA reads TGCAGCTTTTCAGGTGGGAACACTGAAGCTTTCTTT. Translation: CSFSGGNTEAFF.

The chain has TRBV5-1 and TRBJ2-5; D perhaps matches TRBD2 (6 bases). Per the germline V gene, CDR1 is SGHRS and CDR2 is YFSETQ. The CDR3 sequence is 15 residues long. V was clipped by 6 bases and J by 5 bases, with 20 bases between them. The CDR3 spells CASTNSLGGIETQYF. For the CDR3, the DNA is TGCGCCAGCACCAATTCACTGGGGGGTATCGAGACCCAGTACTTC.

The chain combines TRBV5-1 with TRBJ2-5, with D tentatively TRBD1 (6 bases). The CDR3 length is 15 residues. Germline-derived CDR1 and CDR2 are SGHRS and YFSETQ. The ends were cut back, 4 bases at V and 0 bases at J, with 13 bases in the middle. CDR3 in amino acids: CASSIQGHYQETQYF. CDR3 nucleotides: TGCGCCAGCAGCATTCAGGGACATTACCAAGAGACCCAGTACTTC.

This clone was detected only once. The chain joins TRBV7-2 to TRBJ1-2, with 8 nucleotides matching TRBD1. This CDR3 spans 16 amino acids. Trimming removed 5 bases from V and 0 bases from J; junction bases left unmatched: 8. Germline values: CDR1 SGHTA, CDR2 FQGNSA. Here the CDR3 DNA reads TGTGCCAGCAGCATTAAAACAGGGGGGGCTAACTATGGCTACACCTTC. Protein product: CASSIKTGGANYGYTF.

The V and J genes are TRBV5-1 and TRBJ1-1; maybe TRBD1 (6 bases). V lost 3 bases and J 2 bases, leaving 14 bases between the germline ends. Germline CDR1 is SGHRS and CDR2 is YFSETQ. This CDR3 has 15 amino acids. Here the CDR3 reads CASSSRQGSNTEAFF. In nucleotides, the CDR3 is TGCGCCAGCAGCTCACGTCAGGGGTCTAACACTGAAGCTTTCTTT.

This chain links TRBV27 with TRBJ1-2; TRBD1 agrees at 7 bases. The germline CDR1 and CDR2 sequences are MNHEY and SMNVEV (reference sequence). The trim removed 6 bases at V and 8 bases at J, leaving 12 bases unmatched. The CDR3 has 14 residues. The CDR3, as DNA: TGTGCCAGCAGAGACAGGGATCGGTTTGGGGGCTACACCTTC. As protein: CASRDRDRFGGYTF.

This clone was seen just once. This chain uses TRBV2 with TRBJ1-2; D unresolved. Germline V CDR1 and CDR2: SNHLY, FYNNEI. Trimming removed 11 bases at V and 4 bases at J, with 14 bases between. The length of the CDR3 is 12 residues. This chain's CDR3 is CALTITAYGYTF. CDR3 sequence (DNA): TGTGCCCTAACAATAACCGCCTATGGCTACACCTTC.

This chain connects TRBV27 to TRBJ2-7, with a tentative D call TRBD1 (5 bases). V was trimmed by 10 bases and J by 3 bases, leaving 22 bases between them. From germline, CDR1 is MNHEY and CDR2 SMNVEV (reference sequence). This CDR3 is built from 15 residues. The CDR3 spells CATQRSGGAHYEQYF. In DNA, the CDR3 is TGTGCCACCCAACGGTCGGGTGGGGCCCACTACGAGCAGTACTTC.

The chain is built from TRBV6-2 or TRBV6-3 and TRBJ2-4; D might be TRBD2 (5 bases). V lost 2 bases, J lost 0 bases, and 11 bases lay in between. This CDR3 region has 16 residues. Per germline, CDR1 MNHEY and CDR2 SVGEGT. The DNA of the CDR3 is TGTGCCAGCAGTTACCCGGGAATTGAAGCCAAAAACATTCAGTACTTC. It codes for CASSYPGIEAKNIQYF.